What follows is one T cell receptor beta chain and its context. No antigen is known for it. No base quality values were provided; no much bigger clone lies one nucleotide off. The CDR3 goes from the cysteine to the phenylalanine over 12 residues. Only the CDR3 part of the read is kept: 36 bases, read in frame from the first base. V and J are trimmed by 9 bases and 7 bases, and the gene matches miss 4 bases of the junction. Based on the germline V gene (reference sequence), the CDR1 and CDR2 sequences are LNHDA and SQIVND. TCR CDR3 regions were amplified from genomic DNA by multiplex PCR using the deep immunoSEQ assay. Genomic DNA extracted from each cell subset was distributed evenly over all wells of several immunoSEQ 96-well plates, and each plate served as one replicate. Each replicate PCR for sorted subsets received about 220 ng genomic DNA, equal to roughly 30,000 T cell genomes. Purified libraries were measured with a Qubit 3.0 fluorometer, size-checked on a Bioanalyzer 2100, and measured again with the KAPA Library Quantification kit. Every immunoSEQ 96-well plate was sequenced on a dedicated single-read 150-cycle Illumina NextSeq 550 flow cell. The original methods were these. Because only junctional sequences without quality scores were contained in the immunoSEQ output, filtering matching that applied to full-length reads could not be performed. To assign V/J genes and CDR3, sequences were annotated against IMGT germline references using PyIR, a Python wrapper for IgBLAST v1.9. Any read was removed if the V/J assignment was weak (E-value above 1e-6), the CDR3 was missing, or the read contained stop codons, out-of-frame junctions, or ambiguous translated residues. V3J clonotypes were defined as sequences sharing an identical inferred V gene, J gene, and CDR3 amino acid sequence. Percentage overlap between repertoires was computed as shared unique clonotypes divided by the size of the smaller repertoire. Repertoire richness was assessed with RTK rarefaction, the Chao1 estimator, and Recon v2.1 estimates of unobserved clonotypes. Generation probabilities were computed with OLGA for all TCRbeta clonotypes obtained by the gDNA method from a few donors. The table was pulled from immuneACCESS by TCRdb, which kept in-frame rearrangements only. Such tables lose some clones; where checked, under half of the loss comes from unresolved V genes, and the rest has no known cause. V, J and clone size are those of that table, while D and trimming were read from the DNA. This sample holds about 690,000 clones; less than 95% were observed only once. The ten biggest clones cover less than 40% of the sample.

These data originate in a study of shared clonotypes between healthy human individuals (TCRdb year 2020). A note on the overall study: A few men and a couple of women, aged 18 to 49 years, made up the cohort. Libraries were prepared and TCR repertoires were sequenced by different laboratories using diverse techniques, in order to increase sequencing depth and limit assay-specific biases. To estimate repertoire size and how much clonotypes are shared between individuals, the study performed deep sequencing of blood TCR repertoires from a few healthy adults. Per donor, leukapheresis produced somewhere between about 0.9 and 10 billion PBMCs. For each donor, CD4 naive and CD4 memory were each run on three plates, CD8 naive on two plates, and CD8 memory on one plate. Summary of the overall study and its limitations: Rarefaction of sorted-subset datasets indicated incomplete sequencing despite the large sequencing depth. About 5% of naive CD4, 3% to 4% of naive CD8, roughly 2.4% of memory CD4, and about 0.4% of memory CD8 clonotypes were shared across several donors. Naive subsets generally had larger estimated clonotype richness than memory subsets did. Pairwise subsampling led to the expectation that sequencing depth would affect the degree of clonotype sharing among donors. Sampling was restricted to blood, and TCR repertoires in tissue are likely to differ from TCR repertoires in blood. Compared with non-shared clonotypes, the clonotypes found in all four sorted-subset donors had higher generation probabilities. The genetic and exposure-history diversity represented was limited by the small number of donors.

Donors were healthy HIV-negative adults with no recently reported acute infections or vaccinations. Every donor was a Caucasian adult living in Nashville, Tennessee, USA. CD8 memory samples consisted of magnetically selected CD45RO+ cells combined with CCR7-negative CD45RA+ effector memory (TemRA) cells. Blood was collected by leukapheresis, and PBMCs were isolated by Ficoll-Histopaque density gradient centrifugation and then cryopreserved in liquid nitrogen vapor phase. Analytical flow cytometry was used to check the purity and quantity of each magnetically sorted T cell population. Genomic DNA was isolated from every sorted fraction and measured by UV absorbance on a Nanodrop 2000c.

Sequencing input: memory CD8+ T cells from PBMCs. Per the publication, the cell subset or site label means: CD45RO+ cells pooled with CCR7-negative TemRA cells. The clonotype originates from a man younger than 35 in good health. Some clones in this sample may be carry-over from other donors' samples. This receptor chain uses TRBV19 and TRBJ1-5, with TRBD1 identical over 9 junction bases. CDR3 sequence: CASRTGVQPQHF. Read as DNA, the sequence is TGTGCCAGCCGGACAGGGGTCCAGCCCCAGCATTTT.